One and the same sample provided the 9 T cell receptor beta chains below, sequenced in a study of T cell repertoires in cytomegalovirus infection. TCRdb ran MiXCR on the reads and lists one entry per CDR3 protein. The repertoire holds under 250,000 distinct CDR3 sequences, with 5% to 8.5% as singletons. Sequenced material: PBMCs. Receptors were obtained from a human donor in good health (CMV status not recorded). Some clones in this sample may be carry-over from other donors' samples.

This clonotype was seen ten or more times. This chain connects TRBV28 to TRBJ1-1; the D gene is possibly TRBD1 (6 bases). Germline V gene lookup returns CDR1 MDHEN and CDR2 SYDVKM. CDR3 length: 19 residues. Trimming took 4 bases from V and 6 from J, leaving 30 bases between them. The CDR3, as DNA: TGTGCCAGCAGTTCCTACAGGGCACCACTTTCTTCATTGGGTCCTGAAGCTTTCTTT. Translation: CASSSYRAPLSSLGPEAFF.

Many counts were recorded for this clonotype. The V and J genes are TRBV10-2 and TRBJ1-1, with a tentative D call TRBD1 (6 bases). The CDR3 has 15 residues. Germline assignment: CDR1 WSHSY and CDR2 SAAADI. V was trimmed by 2 bases and J by 0 bases, leaving 10 bases between them. CDR3 amino acids: CASSEVGGVNTEAFF. CDR3 bases: TGCGCCAGCAGTGAGGTAGGGGGGGTGAACACTGAAGCTTTCTTT.

This clonotype came up many times. This sequence joins TRBV7-2 and TRBJ2-7; a weak D match, TRBD2 (7 bases). The V and J ends lost 3 bases and 7 bases respectively, with 13 bases between them. In germline, CDR1 is SGHTA, CDR2 FQGNSA. CDR3 length equals 13 residues. CDR3 in amino acids: CASSLAGAGEQYF. In nucleotides, the CDR3 is TGTGCCAGCAGCTTGGCGGGGGCGGGGGAGCAGTACTTC. The full variable domain, completed using reference TRBV7-2 and TRBJ2-7, is GAGVSQSPSNKVTEKGKDVELRCDPISGHTALYWYRQSLGQGLEFLIYFQGNSAPDKSGLPSDRFSAERTGGSVSTLTIQRTQQEDSAVYLCASSLAGAGEQYFGPGTRLTVT.

This clonotype was detected many times. The gene calls are TRBV7-8 and TRBJ1-4, with TRBD1 identical over 8 bases. This CDR3 comprises 17 residues. Trimming cost V 7 bases and J 7 bases; bases outside gene matches: 17. From germline, CDR1 is SGHVS and CDR2 FQNEAQ. The CDR3 DNA follows: TGTGCCAGCACCCCAACTCCCGCTCAGGGGGCTTTTGAAAAACTGTTTTTT. Translated, it gives CASTPTPAQGAFEKLFF.

This clonotype was seen ten or more times. This sequence joins TRBV20-1 and TRBJ2-3; TRBD2 matches 9 bases. The germline gives CDR1 DFQATT, CDR2 SNEGSKA (reference sequence). The CDR3 length is 16 residues. With 3 bases clipped from V and 2 bases from J, the junction kept 9 bases outside the gene matches. The CDR3 DNA reads as TGCAGTGCTAGGGGGGCAGCGGGGGGCCTCACAGATACGCAGTATTTT. It encodes CSARGAAGGLTDTQYF.

This clonotype has a count of ten or more. This chain connects TRBV5-1 to TRBJ1-1; D may be TRBD1 (5 bases). Germline V gene data show CDR1 as SGHRS and CDR2 as YFSETQ. The CDR3 is 16 residues long. With 1 base removed from V and 2 bases from J, the gap between germline ends came to 15 bases. CDR3 bases: TGCGCCAGCAGCTTGACCGGCGGGAGGGGTAACACTGAAGCTTTCTTT. Translation gives CASSLTGGRGNTEAFF.

There are many counts of this clonotype. This chain uses TRBV7-2 with TRBJ2-1, with TRBD2 identical over 8 bases. The CDR3 contains 16 residues. CDR1 SGHTA and CDR2 FQGNSA come from the germline V gene. The junction had 7 bases not matched to a gene; V was cut back by 6 bases and J by 0 bases. DNA for the CDR3: TGTGCCAGCAGGCCGCGGGGGGCCCTCTCCTACAATGAGCAGTTCTTC. It yields the protein CASRPRGALSYNEQFF.

This clonotype was seen a handful of times. The gene calls are TRBV2 and TRBJ2-2; perhaps TRBD1 as D (6 bases). CDR1 is SNHLY and CDR2 is FYNNEI in the germline V gene. The germline V and J ends were trimmed by 7 bases and 5 bases, with 14 bases remaining between them. The CDR3 has 14 residues. CDR3 sequence (DNA): TGTGCCAGCAACGACAGGTCGTATACCGGGGAGCTGTTTTTT. Translated: CASNDRSYTGELFF.

This clonotype was detected ten times or more. The chain carries TRBV9 and TRBJ2-2; 7 bases are a match to TRBD1. The germline CDR1 and CDR2 sequences are SGDLS and YYNGEE. The CDR3 covers 16 residues. Losses at the gene ends were 4 bases for V and 11 bases for J; bases not matched to a gene: 17. CDR3 loop: CASSSTPDRVLGELFF. CDR3 bases: TGTGCCAGCAGCTCTACCCCCGACAGGGTCCTAGGAGAGCTGTTTTTT.